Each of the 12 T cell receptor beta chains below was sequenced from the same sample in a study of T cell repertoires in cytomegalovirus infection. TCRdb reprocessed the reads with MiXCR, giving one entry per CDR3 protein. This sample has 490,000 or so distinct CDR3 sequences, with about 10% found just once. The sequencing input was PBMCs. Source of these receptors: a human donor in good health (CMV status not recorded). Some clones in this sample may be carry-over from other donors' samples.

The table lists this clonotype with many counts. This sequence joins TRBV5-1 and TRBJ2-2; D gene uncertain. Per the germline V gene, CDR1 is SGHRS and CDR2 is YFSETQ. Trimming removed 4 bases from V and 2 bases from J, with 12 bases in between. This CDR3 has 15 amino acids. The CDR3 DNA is TGCGCCAGCAGCGACAAGAGAACTAACACCGGGGAGCTGTTTTTT. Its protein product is CASSDKRTNTGELFF.

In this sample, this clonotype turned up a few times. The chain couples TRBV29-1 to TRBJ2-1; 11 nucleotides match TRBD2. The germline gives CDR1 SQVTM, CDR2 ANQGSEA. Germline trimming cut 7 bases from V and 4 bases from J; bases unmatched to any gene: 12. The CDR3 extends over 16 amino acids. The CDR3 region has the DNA TGCAGCGCTGGCCACCGACTAGCGGGGCTTTACAATGAGCAGTTCTTC. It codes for CSAGHRLAGLYNEQFF.

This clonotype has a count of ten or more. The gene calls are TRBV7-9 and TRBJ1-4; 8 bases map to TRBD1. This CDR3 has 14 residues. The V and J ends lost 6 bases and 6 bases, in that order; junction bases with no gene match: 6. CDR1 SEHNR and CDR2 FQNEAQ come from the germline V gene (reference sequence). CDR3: CASRAGGGDEKLFF. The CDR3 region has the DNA TGTGCCAGCAGGGCAGGGGGCGGTGATGAAAAACTGTTTTTT.

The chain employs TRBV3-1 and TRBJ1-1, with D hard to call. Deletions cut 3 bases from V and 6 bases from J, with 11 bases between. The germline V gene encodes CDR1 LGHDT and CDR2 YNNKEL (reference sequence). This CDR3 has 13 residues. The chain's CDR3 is CASSQTGLPEAFF. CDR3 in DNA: TGTGCCAGCAGCCAGACGGGCCTCCCTGAAGCTTTCTTT.

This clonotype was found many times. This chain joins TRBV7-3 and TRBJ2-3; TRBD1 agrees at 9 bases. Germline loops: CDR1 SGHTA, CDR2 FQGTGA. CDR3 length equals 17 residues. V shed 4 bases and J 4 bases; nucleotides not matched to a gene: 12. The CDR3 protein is CASSSLPGQGDSDTQYF. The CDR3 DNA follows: TGTGCCAGCAGCTCTCTCCCGGGACAGGGAGATTCAGATACGCAGTATTTT.

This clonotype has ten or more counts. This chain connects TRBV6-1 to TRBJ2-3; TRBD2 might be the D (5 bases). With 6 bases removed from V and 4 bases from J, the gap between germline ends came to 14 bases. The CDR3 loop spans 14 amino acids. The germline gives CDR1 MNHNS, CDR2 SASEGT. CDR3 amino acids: CASRSGLGPDTQYF. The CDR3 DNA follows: TGTGCCAGCAGATCGGGGTTGGGCCCAGATACGCAGTATTTT.

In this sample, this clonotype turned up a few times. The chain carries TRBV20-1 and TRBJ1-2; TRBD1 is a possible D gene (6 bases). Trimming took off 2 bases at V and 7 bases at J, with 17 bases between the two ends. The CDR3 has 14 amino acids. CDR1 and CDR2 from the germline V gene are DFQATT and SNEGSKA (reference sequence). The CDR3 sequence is CSARSSGASGGYTF. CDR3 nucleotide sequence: TGCAGTGCTAGATCCTCAGGGGCTTCTGGTGGCTACACCTTC.

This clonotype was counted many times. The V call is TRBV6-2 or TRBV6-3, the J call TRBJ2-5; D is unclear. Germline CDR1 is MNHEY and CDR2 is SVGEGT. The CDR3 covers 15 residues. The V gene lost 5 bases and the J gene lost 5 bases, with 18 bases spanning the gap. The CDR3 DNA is TGTGCCAGCAGTCCACCGCCCTGGACGTTGGAGACCCAGTACTTC. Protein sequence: CASSPPPWTLETQYF.

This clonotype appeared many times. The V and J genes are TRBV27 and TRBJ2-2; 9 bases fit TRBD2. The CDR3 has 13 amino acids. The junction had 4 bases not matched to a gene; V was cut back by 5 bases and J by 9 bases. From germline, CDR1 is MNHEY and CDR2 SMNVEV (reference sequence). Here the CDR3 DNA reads TGTGCCAGCAGTCACGGACTAGCGAGGGAGCTGTTTTTT. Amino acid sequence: CASSHGLARELFF.

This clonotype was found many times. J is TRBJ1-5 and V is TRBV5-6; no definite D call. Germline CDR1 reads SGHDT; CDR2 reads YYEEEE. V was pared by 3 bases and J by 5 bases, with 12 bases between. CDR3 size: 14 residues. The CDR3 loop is CASSYLGRDQPQHF. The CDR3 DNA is TGTGCCAGCAGCTACCTAGGAAGGGATCAGCCCCAGCATTTT.

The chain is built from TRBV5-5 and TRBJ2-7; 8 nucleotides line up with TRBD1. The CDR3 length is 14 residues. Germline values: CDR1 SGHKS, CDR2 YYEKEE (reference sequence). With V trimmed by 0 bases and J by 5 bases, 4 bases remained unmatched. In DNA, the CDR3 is TGTGCCAGCAGCTTGGGGACAGGGATCAACGAGCAGTACTTC. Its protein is CASSLGTGINEQYF.

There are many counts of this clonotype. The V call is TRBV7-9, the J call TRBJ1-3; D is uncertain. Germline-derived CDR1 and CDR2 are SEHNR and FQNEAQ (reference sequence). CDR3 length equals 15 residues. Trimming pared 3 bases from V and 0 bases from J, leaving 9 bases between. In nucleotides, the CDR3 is TGTGCCAGCAGCTTCGCTGTCAGCTCTGGAAACACCATATATTTT. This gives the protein CASSFAVSSGNTIYF.